The 12 T cell receptor beta chains below were found in one sample sequenced in a study of blood T cell repertoires in COVID-19. Sequencing was performed with immunoSEQ multiplex PCR; in TCRdb, only in-frame clones are kept and a portion is missing. The repertoire holds 150,000 to 200,000 clones, roughly 88% seen once, with more than 7% in the top ten. Sequencing used peripheral blood. These receptors all come from a woman older than 75 with active or convalescent COVID-19.

The CDR3, as DNA: TGTGCCAATCCCCCTACGAGGAACACTGAAGCTTTCTTT. Protein product: CANPPTRNTEAFF. This chain connects TRBV18 to TRBJ1-1, with D hard to call. Deletions cut 10 bases from V and 1 base from J, with 13 bases between. This CDR3 region has 13 residues. Per germline, CDR1 KGHSH and CDR2 LQKENI.

The chain couples TRBV5-1 to TRBJ1-6; the match to TRBD1 covers 11 bases. Losses at the gene ends were 3 bases for V and 5 bases for J; bases not matched to a gene: 10. Germline lookup yields CDR1 SGHRS and CDR2 YFSETQ. The length of the CDR3 is 18 residues. CDR3 nucleotide sequence: TGCGCCAGCAGCTCCCAACCACCGGGACAGGGGGATAATTCACCCCTCCACTTT. Protein product: CASSSQPPGQGDNSPLHF.

The V gene is TRBV11-3, the J gene TRBJ2-7; 8 bases map to TRBD1. Germline V lookup: CDR1 SGHNT, CDR2 YENEEA. Trimming took 5 bases from V and 7 from J; bases not matched to a gene: 4. This CDR3 spans 12 amino acids. DNA of the CDR3: TGTGCCAGCAGCCAGACAGGGGATGAGCAGTACTTC. Residues: CASSQTGDEQYF.

This clone appeared once. The gene calls are TRBV3-1 (or the pseudogene TRBV3-2) and TRBJ1-1; TRBD1 might be the D (6 bases). The germline V gene has CDR1 LGHDT and CDR2 YNNKEL (reference sequence). CDR3 size: 15 residues. The V end was cut by 3 bases, the J end by 1 base, with 12 bases between. The CDR3 loop is CASSQSDRQNTEAFF. CDR3 DNA sequence: TGTGCCAGCAGCCAGTCTGACAGGCAGAACACTGAAGCTTTCTTT.

This chain connects TRBV4-3 to TRBJ1-4; no clear D gene. This CDR3 has 15 residues. CDR1 is LGHNA and CDR2 is YSLEER in the germline V gene. V was pared by 0 bases and J by 4 bases, with 9 bases between. The CDR3 DNA is TGCGCCAGCAGCCAAGATCAGTATTATAATGAAAAACTGTTTTTT. It translates to CASSQDQYYNEKLFF.

The V gene is TRBV10-2, the J gene TRBJ1-1; the D is unclear. Trimming took 4 bases from V and 0 from J, leaving 18 bases between them. Germline V gene data show CDR1 as WSHSY and CDR2 as SAAADI. The length of the CDR3 is 17 residues. The CDR3 sequence: CASSGGGRVVLNTEAFF. Here the CDR3 DNA reads TGCGCCAGCAGTGGAGGTGGTCGGGTGGTCTTGAACACTGAAGCTTTCTTT.

With respect to this clone: Other DNA sequences in the sample encode the same CDR3. J is TRBJ1-2 and V is TRBV6-2 or TRBV6-3, with 7 bases aligning to TRBD1. Germline V CDR1 and CDR2: MNHEY, SVGEGT. This CDR3 comprises 13 residues. Trimming removed 2 bases from V and 8 bases from J; junction bases left unmatched: 5. The CDR3 here is CASSYPQGYGYTF. The CDR3, as DNA: TGTGCCAGCAGTTACCCACAGGGGTACGGCTACACCTTC.

J is TRBJ2-2 and V is TRBV5-1; D is uncertain. This CDR3 spans 15 amino acids. Trimming pared 1 base from V and 2 bases from J, leaving 9 bases between. Germline V CDR1 and CDR2: SGHRS, YFSETQ. This chain's CDR3 is CASSLRSLNTGELFF. CDR3 nucleotide sequence: TGCGCCAGCAGCTTGCGGTCACTTAACACCGGGGAGCTGTTTTTT.

This rearrangement joins TRBV6-5 to TRBJ1-2, with TRBD1 as a possible D gene (5 bases). The CDR3 totals 11 residues. Per the germline V gene, CDR1 is MNHEY and CDR2 is SVGAGI. V was clipped by 7 bases and J by 7 bases, with 10 bases between them. The CDR3 DNA is TGTGCCAGCATGGGGCGGATTGGCTACACCTTC. Protein: CASMGRIGYTF.

A single count supports this clone. The chain joins TRBV6-5 to TRBJ1-1; D perhaps matches TRBD1 (5 bases). The V gene's germline CDR1 is MNHEY and CDR2 SVGAGI. V was pared by 1 base and J by 1 base, with 7 bases between. The CDR3 covers 14 residues. CDR3: CASSYLGQNTEAFF. In DNA form, the CDR3 reads TGTGCCAGCAGTTACTTGGGGCAGAACACTGAAGCTTTCTTT.

This sequence joins TRBV5-1 and TRBJ2-7; TRBD2 matches 9 bases. Germline CDR1 and CDR2: SGHRS and YFSETQ. The J segment lost 2 bases and the V segment lost 0 bases, leaving 3 bases of the junction unmatched. This CDR3 spans 15 amino acids. This chain's CDR3 is CASSLGGTSTYEQYF. The CDR3 DNA reads TGCGCCAGCAGCTTGGGGGGGACTAGCACCTACGAGCAGTACTTC.

This sequence joins TRBV9 and TRBJ2-1, with 7 positions matching TRBD1. With 7 bases clipped from V and 7 bases from J, the junction kept 8 bases outside the gene matches. Germline V CDR1 and CDR2: SGDLS, YYNGEE. This CDR3 spans 13 amino acids. The CDR3 coding sequence is TGTGCCAGCGAGGGGGCCCCCGGGAATGAGCAGTTCTTC. This translates into CASEGAPGNEQFF. Based on the CDR3 plus reference TRBV9 and TRBJ2-1, the full variable domain is DSGVTQTPKHLITATGQRVTLRCSPRSGDLSVYWYQQSLDQGLQFLIQYYNGEERAKGNILERFSAQQFPDLHSELNLSSLELGDSALYFCASEGAPGNEQFFGPGTRLTVL.